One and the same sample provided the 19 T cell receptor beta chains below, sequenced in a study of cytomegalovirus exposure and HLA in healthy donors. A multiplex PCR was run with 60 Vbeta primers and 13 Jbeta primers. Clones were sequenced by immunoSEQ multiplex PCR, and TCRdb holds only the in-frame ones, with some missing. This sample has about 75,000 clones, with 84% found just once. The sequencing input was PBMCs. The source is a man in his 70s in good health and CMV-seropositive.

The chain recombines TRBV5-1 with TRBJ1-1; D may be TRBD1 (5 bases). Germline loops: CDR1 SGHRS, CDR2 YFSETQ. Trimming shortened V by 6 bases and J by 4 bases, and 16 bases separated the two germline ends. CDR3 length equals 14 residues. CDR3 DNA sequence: TGCGCCAGCACAGGCACTCCCGGGGGCACTGAAGCTTTCTTT. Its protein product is CASTGTPGGTEAFF. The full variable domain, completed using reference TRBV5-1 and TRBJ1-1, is KAGVTQTPRYLIKTRGQQVTLSCSPISGHRSVSWYQQTPGQGLQFLFEYFSETQRNKGNFPGRFSGRQFSNSRSEMNVSTLELGDSALYLCASTGTPGGTEAFFGQGTRLTVV.

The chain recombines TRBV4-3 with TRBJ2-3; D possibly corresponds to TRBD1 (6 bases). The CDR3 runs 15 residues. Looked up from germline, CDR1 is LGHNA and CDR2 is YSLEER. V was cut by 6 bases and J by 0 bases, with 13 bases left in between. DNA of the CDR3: TGCGCCAGCAGTTCTGGACAGTTGAGCACAGATACGCAGTATTTT. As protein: CASSSGQLSTDTQYF.

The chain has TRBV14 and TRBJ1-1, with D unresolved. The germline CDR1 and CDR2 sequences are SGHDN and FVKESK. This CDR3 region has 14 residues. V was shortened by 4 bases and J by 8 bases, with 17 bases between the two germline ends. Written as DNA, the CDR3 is TGTGCCAGCAGCCGTGGGCAGTACGGCGTAGAAGCTTTCTTT. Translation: CASSRGQYGVEAFF.

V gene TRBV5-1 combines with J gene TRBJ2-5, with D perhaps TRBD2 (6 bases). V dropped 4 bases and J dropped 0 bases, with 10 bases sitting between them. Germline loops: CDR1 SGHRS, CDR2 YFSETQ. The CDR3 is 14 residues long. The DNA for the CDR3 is TGCGCCAGCAGCCACGGGACTGACCAAGAGACCCAGTACTTC. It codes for CASSHGTDQETQYF.

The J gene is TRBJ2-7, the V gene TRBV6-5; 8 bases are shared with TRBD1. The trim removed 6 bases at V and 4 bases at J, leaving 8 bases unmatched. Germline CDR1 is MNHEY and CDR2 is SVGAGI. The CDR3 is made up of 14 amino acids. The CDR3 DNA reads TGTGCCAGCAGCCTCACGCAGGGGGCTTACGAGCAGTACTTC. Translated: CASSLTQGAYEQYF.

The CDR3 protein is CASSRVASGGGETQYF. The CDR3 nucleotides are TGTGCCAGCAGCCGAGTAGCTAGCGGGGGGGGAGAGACCCAGTACTTC. V and J are TRBV4-2 and TRBJ2-5; 12 bases fit TRBD2. This CDR3 has 16 residues. The V gene's germline CDR1 is LGHNA and CDR2 YNFKEQ. The V and J ends lost 4 bases and 4 bases, in that order; junction bases with no gene match: 7.

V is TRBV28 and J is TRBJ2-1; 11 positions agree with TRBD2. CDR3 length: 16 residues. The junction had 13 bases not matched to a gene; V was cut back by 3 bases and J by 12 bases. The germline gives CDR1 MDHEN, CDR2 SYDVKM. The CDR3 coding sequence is TGTGCCAGCAGTTTCGAACTAGCGGGAGTTGAGGGGCGGCAGTTCTTC. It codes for CASSFELAGVEGRQFF.

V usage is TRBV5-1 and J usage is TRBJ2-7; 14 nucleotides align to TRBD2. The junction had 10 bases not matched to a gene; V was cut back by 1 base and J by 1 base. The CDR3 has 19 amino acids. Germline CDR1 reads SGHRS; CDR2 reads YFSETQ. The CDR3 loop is CASSLLPGTSGSHSYEQYF. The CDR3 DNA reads TGCGCCAGCAGCTTGCTTCCTGGGACTAGCGGGAGCCATTCCTACGAGCAGTACTTC.

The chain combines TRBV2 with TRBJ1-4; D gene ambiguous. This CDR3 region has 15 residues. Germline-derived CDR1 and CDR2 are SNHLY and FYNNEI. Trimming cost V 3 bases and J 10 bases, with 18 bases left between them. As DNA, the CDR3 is TGTGCCAGCAGTGAGTCAGTCAGGTCCGCGGGAAAACTGTTTTTT. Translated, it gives CASSESVRSAGKLFF. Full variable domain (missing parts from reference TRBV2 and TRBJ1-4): EPEVTQTPSHQVTQMGQEVILRCVPISNHLYFYWYRQILGQKVEFLVSFYNNEISEKSEIFDDQFSVERPDGSNFTLKIRSTKLEDSAMYFCASSESVRSAGKLFFGSGTQLSVL.

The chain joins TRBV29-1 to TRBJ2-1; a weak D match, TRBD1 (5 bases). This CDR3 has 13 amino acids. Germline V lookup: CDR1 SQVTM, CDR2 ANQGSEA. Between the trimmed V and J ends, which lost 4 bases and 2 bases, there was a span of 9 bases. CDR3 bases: TGCAGCGTTGGGGGCGTCGCCTACAATGAGCAGTTCTTC. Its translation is CSVGGVAYNEQFF.

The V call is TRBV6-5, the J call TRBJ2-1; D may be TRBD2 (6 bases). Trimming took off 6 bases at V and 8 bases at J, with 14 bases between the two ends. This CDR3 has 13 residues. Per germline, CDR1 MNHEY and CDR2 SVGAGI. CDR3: CASSQRREDEQFF. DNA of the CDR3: TGTGCCAGCAGCCAGCGCAGGGAGGATGAGCAGTTCTTC.

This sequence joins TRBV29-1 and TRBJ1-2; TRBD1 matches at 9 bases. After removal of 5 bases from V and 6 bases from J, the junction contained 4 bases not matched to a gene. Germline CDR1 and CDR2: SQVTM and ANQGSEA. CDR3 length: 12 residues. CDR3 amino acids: CSVHRGQDGYTF. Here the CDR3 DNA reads TGCAGCGTTCACAGGGGGCAGGATGGCTACACCTTC.

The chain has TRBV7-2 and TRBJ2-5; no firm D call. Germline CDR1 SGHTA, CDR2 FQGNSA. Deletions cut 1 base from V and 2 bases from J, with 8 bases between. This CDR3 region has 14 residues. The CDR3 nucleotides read TGTGCCAGCAGCTTAGGTCCAGATCAAGAGACCCAGTACTTC. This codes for CASSLGPDQETQYF.

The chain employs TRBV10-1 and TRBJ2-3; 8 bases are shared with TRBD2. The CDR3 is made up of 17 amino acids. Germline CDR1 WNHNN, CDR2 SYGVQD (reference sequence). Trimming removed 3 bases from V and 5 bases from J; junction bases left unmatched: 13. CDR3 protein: CASSEAGQRERGDTQYF. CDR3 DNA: TGCGCCAGCAGTGAAGCGGGCCAGCGGGAGAGAGGAGATACGCAGTATTTT.

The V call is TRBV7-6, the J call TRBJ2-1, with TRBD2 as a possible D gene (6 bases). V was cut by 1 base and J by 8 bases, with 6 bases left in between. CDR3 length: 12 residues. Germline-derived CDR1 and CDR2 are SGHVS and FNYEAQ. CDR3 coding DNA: TGTGCCAGCAGCTTAGGGGGGGATGAGCAGTTCTTC. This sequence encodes CASSLGGDEQFF.

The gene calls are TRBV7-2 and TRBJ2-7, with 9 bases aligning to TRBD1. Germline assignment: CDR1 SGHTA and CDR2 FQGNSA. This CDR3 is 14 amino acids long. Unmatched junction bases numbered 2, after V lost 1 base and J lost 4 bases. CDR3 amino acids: CASSLGTGVYEQYF. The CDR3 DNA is TGTGCCAGCAGCTTAGGGACAGGGGTGTACGAGCAGTACTTC.

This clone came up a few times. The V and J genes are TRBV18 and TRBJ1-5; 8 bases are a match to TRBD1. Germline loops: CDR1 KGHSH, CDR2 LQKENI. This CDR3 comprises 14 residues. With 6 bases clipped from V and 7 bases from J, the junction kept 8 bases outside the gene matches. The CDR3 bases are TGTGCCAGCTCCGGACAGGGAGAAGGGCAGCCCCAGCATTTT. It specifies CASSGQGEGQPQHF. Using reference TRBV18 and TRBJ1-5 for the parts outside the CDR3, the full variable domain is NAGVMQNPRHLVRRRGQEARLRCSPMKGHSHVYWYRQLPEEGLKFMVYLQKENIIDESGMPKERFSAEFPKEGPSILRIQQVVRGDSAAYFCASSGQGEGQPQHFGDGTRLSIL.

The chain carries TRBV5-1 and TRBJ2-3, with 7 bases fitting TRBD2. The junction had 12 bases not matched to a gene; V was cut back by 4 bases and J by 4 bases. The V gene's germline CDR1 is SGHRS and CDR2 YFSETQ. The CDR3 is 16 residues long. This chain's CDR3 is CASSPGGGRFSDTQYF. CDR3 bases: TGCGCCAGCAGCCCCGGGGGAGGGAGATTTTCAGATACGCAGTATTTT.

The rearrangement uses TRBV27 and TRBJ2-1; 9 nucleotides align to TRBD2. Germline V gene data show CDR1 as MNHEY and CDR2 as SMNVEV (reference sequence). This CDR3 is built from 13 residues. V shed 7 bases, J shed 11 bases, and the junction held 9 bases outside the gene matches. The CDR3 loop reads CASTPYGTSKQFF. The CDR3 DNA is TGTGCCAGCACCCCCTACGGGACTAGCAAGCAGTTCTTC.